What follows are 25 T cell receptor beta chains derived from one specimen sequenced in a study of shared clonotypes between healthy human individuals (dated by TCRdb to 2019 to 2021). The library was prepared using the immunoSEQ multiplex PCR assay. In TCRdb, the immuneACCESS table is reduced to in-frame sequences with V and J assigned. These tables do not hold every clone; where another copy was compared, an unresolved V gene accounts for under half, and the others remain unexplained. This sample is represented by about 180,000 clones; approximately 95% of them were singletons. The ten top clones hold around 0.072% of the sample. Sequenced sample: naive CD4+ T cells sorted from blood. What the cell subset or site label conveys for this sample: CD45RA+ positively selected. These receptors all come from a woman aged 30 to 39 in good health.

This chain connects TRBV28 to TRBJ2-1; the match to TRBD2 covers 8 bases. The germline V gene has CDR1 MDHEN and CDR2 SYDVKM. Trimming cost V 3 bases and J 0 bases; bases outside gene matches: 7. The CDR3 spans 17 residues. The CDR3 DNA sequence: TGTGCCAGCAGTTTCCACGGACTAGCCAGCTCCTACAATGAGCAGTTCTTC. It specifies CASSFHGLASSYNEQFF.

The J gene is TRBJ2-7, the V gene TRBV15; D may be TRBD2 (7 bases). CDR1 LNHNV and CDR2 YYDKDF come from the germline V gene (reference sequence). Trimming stripped 1 base from V and 2 bases from J, with 18 bases between. This CDR3 has 17 amino acids. The CDR3 region has the DNA TGTGCCACCAGCAGAGGGGGAGGCGGGGGACACACCTACGAGCAGTACTTC. Protein product: CATSRGGGGGHTYEQYF.

The V call is TRBV5-5, the J call TRBJ1-5; no definite D call. The CDR3 contains 14 residues. CDR1 and CDR2 from the germline V gene are SGHKS and YYEKEE (reference sequence). The V end was cut by 6 bases, the J end by 7 bases, with 17 bases between. As DNA, the CDR3 is TGTGCCAGCAAGGAGGGAACATCGTGGCAGCCCCAGCATTTT. Its protein product is CASKEGTSWQPQHF.

This clone came up once. The chain joins TRBV7-9 to TRBJ1-6; TRBD1 matches at 9 bases. Germline CDR1 SEHNR, CDR2 FQNEAQ (reference sequence). V lost 6 bases and J lost 10; bases outside the gene matches: 10. The CDR3 runs 15 residues. CDR3 sequence (DNA): TGTGCCAGCAGTCGCGGGACAGGGTTTGAGTCACCCCTCCACTTT. Translating it yields CASSRGTGFESPLHF.

The J gene is TRBJ1-2, the V gene TRBV25-1; 7 nucleotides line up with TRBD1. CDR3 size: 14 residues. Trimming cost V 5 bases and J 3 bases; bases outside gene matches: 6. Germline V CDR1 and CDR2: MGHDK, SYGVNS. The CDR3 nucleotides are TGTGCCAGCAGTCCGCAGGGGGGCCACTATGGCTACACCTTC. Translating it yields CASSPQGGHYGYTF.

The chain joins TRBV11-2 to TRBJ1-1, with a weak D call TRBD1 (6 bases). The V gene lost 4 bases and the J gene lost 8 bases, with 11 bases spanning the gap. CDR3 length equals 12 residues. Germline CDR1 reads SGHAT; CDR2 reads FQNNGV. CDR3 amino acids: CASSWVQGEAFF. In nucleotides, the CDR3 is TGTGCCAGCAGCTGGGTTCAGGGGGAAGCTTTCTTT.

There are a few counts of this clone. The J gene is TRBJ2-7, the V gene TRBV2, with 7 bases fitting TRBD1. V was pared by 9 bases and J by 0 bases, with 2 bases of the junction left unmatched. Germline V gives CDR1 SNHLY, CDR2 FYNNEI. The length of the CDR3 is 12 residues. The CDR3 nucleotides read TGTGCCAGTGACAGGGTCTCCTACGAGCAGTACTTC. Protein: CASDRVSYEQYF.

The V call is TRBV20-1, the J call TRBJ2-5; D is unclear. V was clipped by 6 bases and J by 3 bases, with 2 bases between them. This CDR3 is 9 amino acids long. Germline V gene data show CDR1 as DFQATT and CDR2 as SNEGSKA (reference sequence). The CDR3 loop is CSAKETQYF. The CDR3 DNA follows: TGCAGTGCAAAAGAGACCCAGTACTTC.

J is TRBJ2-7 and V is TRBV28, with 7 bases aligning to TRBD1. J gave up 10 bases and V 6 bases, and 15 bases lay outside the gene matches. The CDR3 has 14 residues. Germline CDR1 reads MDHEN; CDR2 reads SYDVKM. Here the CDR3 DNA reads TGTGCCAGCAGAACGGGACAGTCCATCGAGTTTCAGTACTTC. Translating gives CASRTGQSIEFQYF.

This rearrangement joins TRBV28 to TRBJ1-5, with D hard to call. Germline V CDR1 and CDR2: MDHEN, SYDVKM. V shed 2 bases and J shed 4 bases, with 3 bases lying between them. There are 12 residues in the CDR3. This chain's CDR3 is CASSLANQPQHF. The CDR3 nucleotides are TGTGCCAGCAGTTTAGCTAATCAGCCCCAGCATTTT. The full variable domain, completed using reference TRBV28 and TRBJ1-5, is DVKVTQSSRYLVKRTGEKVFLECVQDMDHENMFWYRQDPGLGLRLIYFSYDVKMKEKGDIPEGYSVSREKKERFSLILESASTNQTSMYLCASSLANQPQHFGDGTRLSIL.

This rearrangement joins TRBV28 to TRBJ2-5; the match to TRBD1 covers 7 bases. The better agreement between TRBJ2-7 and the DNA end casts doubt on the J call. This CDR3 comprises 14 residues. Germline lookup yields CDR1 MDHEN and CDR2 SYDVKM. CDR3: CASSGGQEIYEQYF. The DNA for the CDR3 is TGTGCCAGCAGCGGCGGACAGGAGATCTACGAGCAGTACTTC.

V and J are TRBV18 and TRBJ1-5, with 8 bases fitting TRBD1. CDR3 size: 15 residues. The V gene's germline CDR1 is KGHSH and CDR2 LQKENI. Trimming cost V 2 bases and J 5 bases; bases outside gene matches: 5. CDR3 nucleotides: TGTGCCAGCTCACCAGCCCAGACAGGGGATCAGCCCCAGCATTTT. Translation: CASSPAQTGDQPQHF.

The chain combines TRBV28 with TRBJ2-7; TRBD2 aligns across 10 bases. Per germline, CDR1 MDHEN and CDR2 SYDVKM. J gave up 12 bases and V 4 bases, and 12 bases lay outside the gene matches. The CDR3 spans 14 residues. This CDR3 reads CASSYRLAGVDLYF. The CDR3 nucleotides are TGTGCCAGCAGTTATAGGCTAGCGGGAGTAGATCTGTACTTC.

The rearrangement links TRBV28 to TRBJ1-1; D possibly corresponds to TRBD1 (5 bases). CDR1 and CDR2 (germline): MDHEN, SYDVKM. The CDR3 sequence is 15 residues long. Between the trimmed V and J ends, which lost 4 bases and 4 bases, there was a span of 16 bases. Here the CDR3 reads CASSSVVGGSTEAFF. DNA of the CDR3: TGTGCCAGCAGTTCCGTGGTCGGGGGGAGCACTGAAGCTTTCTTT.

This clone was observed a single time. The chain recombines TRBV10-2 with TRBJ1-2; 10 positions agree with TRBD1. Germline V gene sequence: CDR1 WSHSY, CDR2 SAAADI. With 6 bases clipped from V and 8 bases from J, the junction kept 9 bases outside the gene matches. The CDR3 length is 14 residues. The CDR3 sequence: CASSSGTGVTGYTF. The CDR3 nucleotides read TGCGCCAGCAGCTCCGGGACAGGGGTGACGGGCTACACCTTC.

V is TRBV29-1 and J is TRBJ1-3; 7 nucleotides agree with TRBD1. The V gene's germline CDR1 is SQVTM and CDR2 ANQGSEA. J gave up 0 bases and V 6 bases, and 8 bases lay outside the gene matches. The CDR3 is 15 residues long. For the CDR3, the DNA is TGCAGCGTCGCGTACAGGGGAAGCTCTGGAAACACCATATATTTT. Its protein is CSVAYRGSSGNTIYF.

This clone was observed once. V is TRBV5-1 and J is TRBJ1-1; TRBD1 might be the D (5 bases). Germline lookup yields CDR1 SGHRS and CDR2 YFSETQ. The CDR3 is 13 residues long. V was cut by 5 bases and J by 1 base, with 9 bases left in between. The CDR3 is CASRRTPNTEAFF. CDR3 nucleotides: TGCGCCAGCAGGCGGACACCGAACACTGAAGCTTTCTTT. The full variable domain, with the rest looked up from reference TRBV5-1 and TRBJ1-1, is KAGVTQTPRYLIKTRGQQVTLSCSPISGHRSVSWYQQTPGQGLQFLFEYFSETQRNKGNFPGRFSGRQFSNSRSEMNVSTLELGDSALYLCASRRTPNTEAFFGQGTRLTVV.

CDR3 protein: CASSYSTLTYEQYF. In nucleotides, the CDR3 is TGTGCCAGCAGTTACTCGACCCTGACCTACGAGCAGTACTTC. The V call is TRBV6-6, the J call TRBJ2-5; D call uncertain. The DNA end is more similar to TRBJ2-7, so the J call may be wrong. Germline CDR1 reads MNHNY; CDR2 reads SVGAGI (reference sequence). This CDR3 has 14 amino acids.

The chain carries TRBV19 and TRBJ1-4; D might be TRBD1 (6 bases). Germline V gene sequence: CDR1 LNHDA, CDR2 SQIVND (reference sequence). This CDR3 spans 14 amino acids. The V gene lost 2 bases and the J gene lost 8 bases, with 12 bases spanning the gap. CDR3 in amino acids: CASSISDRREKLFF. The CDR3 nucleotides are TGTGCCAGTAGTATATCCGACAGGCGGGAAAAACTGTTTTTT.

The V call is TRBV6-5, the J call TRBJ1-2; D is undetermined. The CDR3 covers 14 residues. V was trimmed by 0 bases and J by 3 bases, leaving 8 bases between them. Germline assignment: CDR1 MNHEY and CDR2 SVGAGI. This chain's CDR3 is CASSYSWGDYGYTF. CDR3 nucleotide sequence: TGTGCCAGCAGTTACTCGTGGGGTGACTATGGCTACACCTTC.

This clone is a singleton in its sample. The V gene is TRBV5-3, the J gene TRBJ2-4; D is possibly TRBD1 or TRBD2 (5 bases each). TRBV5-3 is identified as an open reading frame with a role that is uncertain. V lost 4 bases to trimming and J lost 0 bases, with 14 bases between them. There are 16 residues in the CDR3. CDR3 sequence reads: CARSGVRDLAKNIQYF. CDR3 in DNA: TGTGCCAGAAGCGGCGTAAGGGACCTAGCCAAAAACATTCAGTACTTC.

The rearrangement links TRBV7-8 to TRBJ2-1, with TRBD2 matching 9 bases. V dropped 5 bases and J dropped 0; count of bases not matched to a gene: 5. Germline CDR1 SGHVS, CDR2 FQNEAQ. The CDR3 covers 16 residues. Here the CDR3 reads CASSPLAGSSYNEQFF. The CDR3 nucleotides read TGTGCCAGCAGCCCCCTAGCGGGGAGCTCCTACAATGAGCAGTTCTTC.

This sequence joins TRBV4-2 and TRBJ1-1, with D perhaps matching TRBD1 (6 bases). The CDR3 totals 14 residues. The germline V gene encodes CDR1 LGHNA and CDR2 YNFKEQ. V was pared by 0 bases and J by 7 bases, with 12 bases between. The CDR3 here is CASSQDRRTDEAFF. CDR3 nucleotides: TGTGCCAGCAGCCAAGATCGTAGGACAGATGAAGCTTTCTTT.

This chain links TRBV7-6 with TRBJ1-1, with D maybe TRBD1 (6 bases). The CDR3 spans 15 residues. Trimming removed 5 bases at V and 0 bases at J, with 13 bases between. Germline V gene sequence: CDR1 SGHVS, CDR2 FNYEAQ. The CDR3 protein is CASSATTGLNTEAFF. For the CDR3, the DNA is TGTGCCAGCAGCGCTACTACAGGGCTGAACACTGAAGCTTTCTTT.

This chain connects TRBV15 to TRBJ2-5; a weak D match, TRBD2 (6 bases). The end of the DNA is better explained by TRBJ2-7, so the J call may be wrong. The CDR3 covers 16 residues. Germline CDR1 LNHNV, CDR2 YYDKDF (reference sequence). CDR3 in DNA: TGTGCCACCAGCAGAATCGGGAGACCACCCATCGACGAGCAGTACTTC. The encoded protein is CATSRIGRPPIDEQYF.